These T cell receptor beta chains were read from a single sample in a study of radiotherapy plus CTLA-4 blockade in lung cancer. Profiling relied on immunoSEQ multiplex PCR, and the TCRdb table lists in-frame clones only, not all of them. The sample records more than 100,000 clones, about 87% being singletons. Sample: peripheral blood, taken from a patient treated with radiotherapy plus ipilimumab. These receptors all come from a human donor with non-small cell lung cancer that progressed on radiotherapy plus ipilimumab. Each CDR3 is given with its conserved first and last residue. The D gene is left open where the match is weak. The size of a clone is reported for some rows only, either as once, few or many, or as a class for expanded clones.

>TRBJ1-2|.|TRBD1|TRBV18
TGTGCCAGCTCACCCTCGACAGGGGCCACCGCGTGGGGCTACACCTTC
CASSPSTGATAWGYTF
>TRBJ1-1|.|TRBD1|TRBV5-1
TGCGCCAGCAGCTTGGATCTCAGGGGACAGGGGGAAAACACTGAAGCTTTCTTT
CASSLDLRGQGENTEAFF
>TRBJ1-1|.|.|TRBV9
TGTGCCAGCAGCGTAGGCCCGAAGTCGACTGAAGCTTTCTTT
CASSVGPKSTEAFF
>TRBJ2-7|.|.|TRBV5-6
TGTGCCAGCAGCTTGGGGCCACTAGCCTACGAGCAGTACTTC
CASSLGPLAYEQYF
>TRBJ1-1|.|.|TRBV9
TGTGCCAGCAGCGAAAGCAGGAGTAGCCAAGCTTTCTTT
CASSESRSSQAFF
>TRBJ2-7|.|TRBD1|TRBV12-5
TGTGCTAGTGGTTTGGTAATTGGACAGGGCTCCTACGAGCAGTACTTC
CASGLVIGQGSYEQYF
>TRBJ2-1|.|TRBD2|TRBV11-3
TGTGCCAGCAGCCCCCGGGCGGGAGGAACCTACAATGAGCAGTTCTTC
CASSPRAGGTYNEQFF
>TRBJ2-1|once|.|TRBV27
TGTGCCAGCAGTGAGACTTATATTTGGGATGAGCAGTTCTTC
CASSETYIWDEQFF
>TRBJ2-7|.|TRBD2|TRBV5-1
TGCGCCAGCAGCTTTTCGGGCGGGGGAGGCTACGAGCAGTACTTC
CASSFSGGGGYEQYF
>TRBJ1-2|.|.|TRBV6-5
TGTGCCAGCAGTTACGGGGGAGGGAATGGCTACACCTTC
CASSYGGGNGYTF
>TRBJ1-1|.|TRBD1|TRBV6-5
TGTGCCAGCAGAACGGGACAGGGACGGACTGAAGCTTTCTTT
CASRTGQGRTEAFF
>TRBJ2-3|.|.|TRBV27
TGTGCCAGCAGTTTATCCTACGGGATGCAGTATTTT
CASSLSYGMQYF
>TRBJ2-5|.|.|TRBV6-6
TGTGCCAGCAACCCCCCCGGGTCCGGGGAGACCCAGTACTTC
CASNPPGSGETQYF
>TRBJ2-1|.|.|TRBV30
TGTGCCTCCGGACGGCTGGGCGGTGAGCAGTTCTTC
CASGRLGGEQFF
>TRBJ2-1|.|TRBD1|TRBV5-1
TGCGCCAGCAGCCCTGGGACAGGGAACAATGAGCAGTTCTTC
CASSPGTGNNEQFF
>TRBJ2-7|.|TRBD2|TRBV5-1
TGCGCCAGCAGCTTGGGACTAGCGGGGGACTACGAGCAGTACTTC
CASSLGLAGDYEQYF
>TRBJ1-2|.|TRBD1|TRBV18
TGTGCCAGCTCCAAGGACAGGATCAGTGAGAATGGCTACACCTTC
CASSKDRISENGYTF
>TRBJ1-3|.|TRBD1|TRBV5-1
TGCGCCAGCAGCCTATTGGGACAGGACGGAAACACCATATATTTT
CASSLLGQDGNTIYF
>TRBJ1-1|once|.|TRBV19
TGTGCCAGTAGTAGGGGGGGCCGGGAGAACACTGAAGCTTTCTTT
CASSRGGRENTEAFF
>TRBJ1-2|.|TRBD1|TRBV6-5
TGTGCCAGCAGTATGACAGGGAAAAACTATGGCTACACCTTC
CASSMTGKNYGYTF
>TRBJ1-2|.|TRBD1|TRBV28
TGTGCCAGCAGTTTAGGACAGGCTAACTATGGCTACACCTTC
CASSLGQANYGYTF
>TRBJ2-1|.|TRBD2|TRBV7-3
TGTGCCAGCAGCTTGGCGCCGGGACTAGCGGGAGGGCGGTTGCGCAATGAGCAGTTCTTC
CASSLAPGLAGGRLRNEQFF
>TRBJ2-1|.|TRBD2|TRBV10-3
TGTGCCATCAGGGAGCGGGGCAGCTCCTACAATGAGCAGTTCTTC
CAIRERGSSYNEQFF
>TRBJ2-5|.|.|TRBV5-4
TGTGCCAGCAGCTTCTCCCGCGCGGCTATGAGGGAGACCCAGTACTTC
CASSFSRAAMRETQYF
>TRBJ1-5|.|TRBD1|TRBV7-2
TGTGCCAGCAGCTTAGTCATCGGACAGGGCGGCAATCAGCCCCAGCATTTT
CASSLVIGQGGNQPQHF
>TRBJ1-5|few|TRBD1|TRBV10-3
TGTGCCATCAGTGACCCGGACAGGTCTCAGCCCCAGCATTTT
CAISDPDRSQPQHF
>TRBJ2-5|.|.|TRBV7-9
TGTGCCAGCAGCGACCAAGAGACCCAGTACTTC
CASSDQETQYF
>TRBJ2-3|.|TRBD2|TRBV5-4
TGTGCCAGCAGCTCCCGGGGGAAGAGCGGGAGGAGGGCAGATACGCAGTATTTT
CASSSRGKSGRRADTQYF
>TRBJ1-4|few|.|TRBV27
TGTGCCAGCAGTTTCAATGGGGGGCGTGAAAAACTGTTTTTT
CASSFNGGREKLFF